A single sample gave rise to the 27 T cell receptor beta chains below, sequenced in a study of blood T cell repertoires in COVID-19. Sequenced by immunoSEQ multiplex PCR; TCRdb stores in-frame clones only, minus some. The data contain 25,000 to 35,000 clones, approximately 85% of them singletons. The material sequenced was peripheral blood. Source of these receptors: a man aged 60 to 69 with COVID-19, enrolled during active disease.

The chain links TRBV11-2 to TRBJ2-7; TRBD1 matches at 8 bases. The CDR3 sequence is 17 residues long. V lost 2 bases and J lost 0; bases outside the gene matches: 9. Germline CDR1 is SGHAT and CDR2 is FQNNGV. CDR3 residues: CASSLTRGTGYSYEQYF. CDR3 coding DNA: TGTGCCAGCAGCTTAACCAGGGGGACAGGATACTCCTACGAGCAGTACTTC.

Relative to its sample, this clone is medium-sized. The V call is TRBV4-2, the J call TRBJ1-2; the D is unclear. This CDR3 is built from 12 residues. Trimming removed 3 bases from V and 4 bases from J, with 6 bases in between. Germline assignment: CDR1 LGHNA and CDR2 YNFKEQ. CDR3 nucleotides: TGTGCCAGCAGCCATTCCCTCTATGGCTACACCTTC. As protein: CASSHSLYGYTF.

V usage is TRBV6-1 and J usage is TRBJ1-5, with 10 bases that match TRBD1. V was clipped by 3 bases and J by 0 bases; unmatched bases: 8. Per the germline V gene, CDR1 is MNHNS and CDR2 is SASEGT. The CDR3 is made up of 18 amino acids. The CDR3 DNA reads TGTGCCAGCAGTGAGTGGACAGGGGGAACCTATAGCAATCAGCCCCAGCATTTT. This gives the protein CASSEWTGGTYSNQPQHF.

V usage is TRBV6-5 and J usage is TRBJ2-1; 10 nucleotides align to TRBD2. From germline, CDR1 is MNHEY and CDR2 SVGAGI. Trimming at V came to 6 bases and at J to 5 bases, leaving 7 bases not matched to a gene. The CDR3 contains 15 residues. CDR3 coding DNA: TGTGCCAGCAGCAGCTGGACTAGCGGAAACAATGAGCAGTTCTTC. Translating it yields CASSSWTSGNNEQFF.

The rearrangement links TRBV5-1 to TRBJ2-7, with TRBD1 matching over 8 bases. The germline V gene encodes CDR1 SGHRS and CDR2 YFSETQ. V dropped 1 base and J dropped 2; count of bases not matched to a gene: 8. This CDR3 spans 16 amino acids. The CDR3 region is CASSLSLTGEAYEQYF. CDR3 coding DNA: TGCGCCAGCAGCTTGTCCTTGACAGGGGAAGCCTACGAGCAGTACTTC.

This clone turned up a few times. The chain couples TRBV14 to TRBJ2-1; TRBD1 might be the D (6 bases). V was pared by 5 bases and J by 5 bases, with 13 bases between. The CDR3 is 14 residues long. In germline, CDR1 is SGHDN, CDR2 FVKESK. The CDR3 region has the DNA TGTGCCAGCAGCATCACCTCAGGGGACAATGAGCAGTTCTTC. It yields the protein CASSITSGDNEQFF.

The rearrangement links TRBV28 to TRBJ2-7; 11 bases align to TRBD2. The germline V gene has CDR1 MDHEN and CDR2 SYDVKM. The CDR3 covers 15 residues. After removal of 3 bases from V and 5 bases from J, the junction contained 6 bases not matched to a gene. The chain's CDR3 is CASSFIAGGPNEQYF. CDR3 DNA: TGTGCCAGCAGTTTCATAGCGGGAGGGCCCAACGAGCAGTACTTC.

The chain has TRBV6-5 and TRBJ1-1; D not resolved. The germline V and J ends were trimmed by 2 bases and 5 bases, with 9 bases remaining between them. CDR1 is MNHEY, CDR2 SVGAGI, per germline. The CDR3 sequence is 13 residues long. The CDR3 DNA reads TGTGCCAGCAGTTACAACCCGAGAACTGAAGCTTTCTTT. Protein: CASSYNPRTEAFF.

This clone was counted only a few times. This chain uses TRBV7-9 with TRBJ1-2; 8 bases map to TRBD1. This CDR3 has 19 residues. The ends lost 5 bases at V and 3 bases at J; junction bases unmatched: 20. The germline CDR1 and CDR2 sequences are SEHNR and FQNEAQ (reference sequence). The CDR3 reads CASSPSRSGGLGSDYGYTF. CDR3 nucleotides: TGTGCCAGCAGCCCCTCTCGTTCAGGGGGCCTGGGTTCGGACTATGGCTACACCTTC. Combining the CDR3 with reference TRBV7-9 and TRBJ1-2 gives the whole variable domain DTGVSQNPRHKITKRGQNVTFRCDPISEHNRLYWYRQTLGQGPEFLTYFQNEAQLEKSRLLSDRFSAERPKGSFSTLEIQRTEQGDSAMYLCASSPSRSGGLGSDYGYTFGSGTRLTVV.

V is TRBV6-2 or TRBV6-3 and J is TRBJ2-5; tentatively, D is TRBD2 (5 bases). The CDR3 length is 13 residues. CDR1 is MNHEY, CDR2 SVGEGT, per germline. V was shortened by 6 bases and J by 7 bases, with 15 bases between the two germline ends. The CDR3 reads CASSPRLSGTQYF. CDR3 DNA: TGTGCCAGCAGCCCGCGACTAAGCGGGACCCAGTACTTC.

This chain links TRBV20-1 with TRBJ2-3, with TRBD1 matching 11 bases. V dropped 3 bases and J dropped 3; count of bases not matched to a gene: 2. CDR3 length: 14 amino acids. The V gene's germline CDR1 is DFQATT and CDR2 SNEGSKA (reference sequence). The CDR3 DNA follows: TGCAGTGCTAGTGGACAGGGGGCAACAGATACGCAGTATTTT. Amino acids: CSASGQGATDTQYF.

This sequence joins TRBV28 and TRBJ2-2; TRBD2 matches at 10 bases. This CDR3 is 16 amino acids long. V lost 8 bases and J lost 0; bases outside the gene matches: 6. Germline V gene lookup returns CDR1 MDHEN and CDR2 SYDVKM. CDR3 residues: CASGGLAATNTGELFF. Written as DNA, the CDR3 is TGTGCCAGCGGAGGACTAGCGGCTACGAACACCGGGGAGCTGTTTTTT.

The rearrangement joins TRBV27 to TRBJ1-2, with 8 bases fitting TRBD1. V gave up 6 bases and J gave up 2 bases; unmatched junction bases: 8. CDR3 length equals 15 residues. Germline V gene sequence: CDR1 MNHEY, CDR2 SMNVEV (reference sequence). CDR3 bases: TGTGCCAGCAGGCCAGGGGGCGCCCAAAACTATGGCTACACCTTC. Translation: CASRPGGAQNYGYTF.

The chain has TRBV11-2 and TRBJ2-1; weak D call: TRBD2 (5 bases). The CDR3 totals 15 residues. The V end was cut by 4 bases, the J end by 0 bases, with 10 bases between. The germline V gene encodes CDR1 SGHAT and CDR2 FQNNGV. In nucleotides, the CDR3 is TGTGCCAGCAGCTCCCTCCGGGACTCCTACAATGAGCAGTTCTTC. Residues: CASSSLRDSYNEQFF.

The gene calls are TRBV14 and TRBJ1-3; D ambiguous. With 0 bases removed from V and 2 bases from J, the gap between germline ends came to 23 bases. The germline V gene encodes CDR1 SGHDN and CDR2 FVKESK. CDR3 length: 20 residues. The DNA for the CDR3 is TGTGCCAGCAGCCAAGATCGTCCGGGGTTCGCCTCCTTCGCTGGAAACACCATATATTTT. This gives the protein CASSQDRPGFASFAGNTIYF.

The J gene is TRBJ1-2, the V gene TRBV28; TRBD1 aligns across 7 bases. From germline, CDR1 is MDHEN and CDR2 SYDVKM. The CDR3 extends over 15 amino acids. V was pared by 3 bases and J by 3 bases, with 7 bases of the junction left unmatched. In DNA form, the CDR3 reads TGTGCCAGCAGTTTCCCAGGGGGGTTCGACTATGGCTACACCTTC. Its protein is CASSFPGGFDYGYTF.

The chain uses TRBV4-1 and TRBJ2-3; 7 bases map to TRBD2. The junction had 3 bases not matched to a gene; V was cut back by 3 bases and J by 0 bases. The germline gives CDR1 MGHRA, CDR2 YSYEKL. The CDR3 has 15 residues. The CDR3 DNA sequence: TGCGCCAGCAGCCATCTTAGCGGGAGCACAGATACGCAGTATTTT. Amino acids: CASSHLSGSTDTQYF.

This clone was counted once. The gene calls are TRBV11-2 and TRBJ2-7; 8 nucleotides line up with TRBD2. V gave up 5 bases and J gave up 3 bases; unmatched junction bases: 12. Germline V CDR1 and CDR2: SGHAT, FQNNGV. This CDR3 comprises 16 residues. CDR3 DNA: TGTGCCAGCAGCCGTACCCTTAATAGCGGGAACTACGAGCAGTACTTC. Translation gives CASSRTLNSGNYEQYF.

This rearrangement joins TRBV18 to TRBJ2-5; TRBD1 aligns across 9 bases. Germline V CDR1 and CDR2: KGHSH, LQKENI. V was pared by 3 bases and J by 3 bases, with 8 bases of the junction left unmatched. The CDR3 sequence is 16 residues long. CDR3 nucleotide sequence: TGTGCCAGCTCACCCTCCCGGACAGGGGAGAAAGAGACCCAGTACTTC. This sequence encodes CASSPSRTGEKETQYF.

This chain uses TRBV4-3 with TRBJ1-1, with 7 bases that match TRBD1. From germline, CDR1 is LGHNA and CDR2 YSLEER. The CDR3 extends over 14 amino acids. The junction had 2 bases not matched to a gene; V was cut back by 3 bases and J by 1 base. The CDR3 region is CASSHQGENTEAFF. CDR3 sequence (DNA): TGCGCCAGCAGCCATCAGGGGGAGAACACTGAAGCTTTCTTT.

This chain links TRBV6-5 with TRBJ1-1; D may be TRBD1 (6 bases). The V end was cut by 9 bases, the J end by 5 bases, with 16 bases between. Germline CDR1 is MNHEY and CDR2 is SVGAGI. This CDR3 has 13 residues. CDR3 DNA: TGTGCCAGTACAAAGGGGGGGGGTACTGAAGCTTTCTTT. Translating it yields CASTKGGGTEAFF.

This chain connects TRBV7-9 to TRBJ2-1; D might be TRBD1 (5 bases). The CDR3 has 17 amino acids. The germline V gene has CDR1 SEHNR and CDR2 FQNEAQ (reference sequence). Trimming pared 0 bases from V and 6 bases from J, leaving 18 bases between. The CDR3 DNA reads TGTGCCAGCAGCTTAGCCCCCTCAGACAGCTTTAGCAATGAGCAGTTCTTC. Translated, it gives CASSLAPSDSFSNEQFF.

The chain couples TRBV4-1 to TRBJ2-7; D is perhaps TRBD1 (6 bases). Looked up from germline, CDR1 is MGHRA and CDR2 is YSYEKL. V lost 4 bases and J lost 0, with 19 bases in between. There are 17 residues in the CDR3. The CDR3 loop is CASSLRAGALRSYEQYF. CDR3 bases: TGCGCCAGCAGCCTGCGGGCAGGGGCCCTCCGCTCCTACGAGCAGTACTTC.

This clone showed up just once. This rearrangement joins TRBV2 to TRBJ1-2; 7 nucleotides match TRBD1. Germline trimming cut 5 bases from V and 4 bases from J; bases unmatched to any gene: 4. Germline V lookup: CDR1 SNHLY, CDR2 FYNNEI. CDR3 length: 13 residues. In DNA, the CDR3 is TGTGCCAGCAGTATGACAGGGAGCTATGGCTACACCTTC. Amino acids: CASSMTGSYGYTF.

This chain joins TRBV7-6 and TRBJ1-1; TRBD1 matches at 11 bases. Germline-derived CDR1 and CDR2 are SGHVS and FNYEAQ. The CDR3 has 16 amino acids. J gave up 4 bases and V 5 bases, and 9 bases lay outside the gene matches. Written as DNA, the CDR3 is TGTGCCAGCAGCCAGCGGACAGGGGGCTTGGGCACTGAAGCTTTCTTT. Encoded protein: CASSQRTGGLGTEAFF. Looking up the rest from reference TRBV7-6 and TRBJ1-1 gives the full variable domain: GAGVSQSPRYKVTKRGQDVALRCDPISGHVSLYWYRQALGQGPEFLTYFNYEAQQDKSGLPNDRFSAERPEGSISTLTIQRTEQRDSAMYRCASSQRTGGLGTEAFFGQGTRLTVV.

The CDR3 loop reads CASRTGKSTEAFF. The CDR3 nucleotides are TGTGCCAGCCGGACAGGGAAATCCACTGAAGCTTTCTTT. This chain joins TRBV19 and TRBJ1-1, with 8 positions matching TRBD1. This CDR3 is 13 amino acids long. CDR1 is LNHDA and CDR2 is SQIVND in the germline V gene (reference sequence). Unmatched junction bases numbered 7, after V lost 9 bases and J lost 4 bases.

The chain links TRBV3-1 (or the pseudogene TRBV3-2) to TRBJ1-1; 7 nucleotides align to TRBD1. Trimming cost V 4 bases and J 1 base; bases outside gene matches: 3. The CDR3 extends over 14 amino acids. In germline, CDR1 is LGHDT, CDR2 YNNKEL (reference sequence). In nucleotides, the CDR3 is TGTGCCAGCAGCCTGGGACAGAGGAACACTGAAGCTTTCTTT. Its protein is CASSLGQRNTEAFF.